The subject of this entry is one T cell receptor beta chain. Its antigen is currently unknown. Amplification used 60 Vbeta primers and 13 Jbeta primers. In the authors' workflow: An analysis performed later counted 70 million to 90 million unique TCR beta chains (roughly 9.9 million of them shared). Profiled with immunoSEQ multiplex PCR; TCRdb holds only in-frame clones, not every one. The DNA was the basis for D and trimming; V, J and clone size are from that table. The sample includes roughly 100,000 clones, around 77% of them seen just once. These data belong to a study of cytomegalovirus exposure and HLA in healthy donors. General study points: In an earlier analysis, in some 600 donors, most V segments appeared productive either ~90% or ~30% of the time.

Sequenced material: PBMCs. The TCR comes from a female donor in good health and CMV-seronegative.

CDR3 sequence reads: CAWSPIETEAFF. The CDR3 DNA reads TGTGCCTGGAGCCCAATTGAGACTGAAGCTTTCTTT. The chain joins TRBV30 to TRBJ1-1, with D uncertain. The CDR3 sequence is 12 residues long. V lost 3 bases and J 5 bases, leaving 10 bases between the germline ends. Germline V lookup: CDR1 GTSNPN, CDR2 SVGIG (reference sequence).